A selection of T cell receptor beta chains follows, all from one sample in a study of blood T cell repertoires in COVID-19. Assay used: immunoSEQ multiplex PCR; TCRdb lists only in-frame clones, some missing. The sample has around 270,000 clones, about 89% seen once. The sequencing input was peripheral blood. These receptors were taken from a man between 35 and 55 years old who had recovered from COVID-19. Each CDR3 is given with its conserved first and last residue. Fields, in order: V gene, J gene, D gene, clone size, CDR3 protein, CDR3 DNA. The D gene is left open where the match is weak. The size of a clone is reported for some rows only, either as once, few or many, or as a class for expanded clones.

V gene: TRBV30; J gene: TRBJ1-4; D gene: TRBD1; clone size: -; CDR3 protein: CAWRPTGATNEKLFF; CDR3 DNA: TGTGCCTGGAGGCCGACAGGGGCCACTAATGAAAAACTGTTTTTT
V gene: TRBV7-2; J gene: TRBJ2-1; D gene: TRBD2; clone size: -; CDR3 protein: CASSLVSSGRASYNEQFF; CDR3 DNA: TGTGCCAGCAGCTTAGTGTCTAGCGGGAGGGCGAGTTACAATGAGCAGTTCTTC
V gene: TRBV2; J gene: TRBJ2-2; D gene: TRBD1; clone size: -; CDR3 protein: CASTFTTGGPGELFF; CDR3 DNA: TGTGCCAGCACCTTCACGACAGGGGGCCCAGGGGAGCTGTTTTTT
V gene: TRBV5-1; J gene: TRBJ2-7; D gene: -; clone size: few; CDR3 protein: CASSAGQGSYYEQYF; CDR3 DNA: TGCGCCAGCAGCGCTGGACAAGGGTCCTATTACGAGCAGTACTTC
V gene: TRBV6-5; J gene: TRBJ2-7; D gene: -; clone size: -; CDR3 protein: CASSQDSYEQYF; CDR3 DNA: TGTGCCAGCAGTCAGGACAGCTACGAGCAGTACTTC
V gene: TRBV7-9; J gene: TRBJ2-7; D gene: -; clone size: -; CDR3 protein: CASSPGRGRAYEQYF; CDR3 DNA: TGTGCCAGCAGCCCAGGACGGGGGAGAGCCTACGAGCAGTACTTC
V gene: TRBV14; J gene: TRBJ2-5; D gene: -; clone size: -; CDR3 protein: CASSHPRDSTQETQYF; CDR3 DNA: TGTGCCAGCAGCCATCCACGCGACAGTACTCAAGAGACCCAGTACTTC
V gene: TRBV2; J gene: TRBJ2-3; D gene: TRBD2; clone size: -; CDR3 protein: CASSALAGVTDTQYF; CDR3 DNA: TGTGCCAGCAGTGCGCTAGCGGGAGTTACAGATACGCAGTATTTT
V gene: TRBV27; J gene: TRBJ2-7; D gene: -; clone size: -; CDR3 protein: CASSLLAANSYEQYF; CDR3 DNA: TGTGCCAGCAGTTTATTAGCGGCAAACTCCTACGAGCAGTACTTC
V gene: TRBV6-2/TRBV6-3; J gene: TRBJ2-5; D gene: TRBD2; clone size: -; CDR3 protein: CASSWLAEKETQYF; CDR3 DNA: TGTGCCAGCAGTTGGCTAGCGGAGAAAGAGACCCAGTACTTC
V gene: TRBV18; J gene: TRBJ2-4; D gene: -; clone size: -; CDR3 protein: CASSPPAADLAKNIQYF; CDR3 DNA: TGTGCCAGCTCACCACCGGCGGCTGATCTAGCCAAAAACATTCAGTACTTC
V gene: TRBV29-1; J gene: TRBJ2-7; D gene: TRBD2; clone size: -; CDR3 protein: CSVEDGWTSGGLGEQYF; CDR3 DNA: TGCAGCGTTGAAGATGGGTGGACTAGCGGGGGGCTAGGAGAGCAGTACTTC
V gene: TRBV6-5; J gene: TRBJ1-2; D gene: -; clone size: -; CDR3 protein: CASSTREGAGGYTF; CDR3 DNA: TGTGCCAGCAGTACCCGAGAAGGGGCAGGGGGCTACACCTTC
V gene: TRBV18; J gene: TRBJ2-5; D gene: TRBD2; clone size: -; CDR3 protein: CASSWTSGASETQYF; CDR3 DNA: TGTGCCAGCTCCTGGACTAGCGGGGCAAGTGAGACCCAGTACTTC
V gene: TRBV5-1; J gene: TRBJ1-3; D gene: -; clone size: -; CDR3 protein: CASSLGGRGSGNTIYF; CDR3 DNA: TGCGCCAGCAGCTTGGGCGGCAGGGGTTCTGGAAACACCATATATTTT
V gene: TRBV9; J gene: TRBJ1-3; D gene: TRBD1; clone size: -; CDR3 protein: CASSAGQGSIGNTIYF; CDR3 DNA: TGTGCCAGCAGCGCGGGACAGGGGTCTATTGGAAACACCATATATTTT
V gene: TRBV28; J gene: TRBJ1-4; D gene: -; clone size: -; CDR3 protein: CASSFPLKGSGEKLFF; CDR3 DNA: TGTGCCAGCAGCTTTCCGTTAAAGGGGTCCGGTGAAAAACTGTTTTTT
V gene: TRBV19; J gene: TRBJ1-2; D gene: -; clone size: -; CDR3 protein: CASRTGHWTGGYTF; CDR3 DNA: TGTGCCAGTAGGACGGGACACTGGACCGGAGGCTACACCTTC
V gene: TRBV18; J gene: TRBJ1-1; D gene: TRBD1; clone size: -; CDR3 protein: CASSLGQGALTEAFF; CDR3 DNA: TGTGCCAGCTCACTCGGACAGGGGGCTTTAACTGAAGCTTTCTTT
V gene: TRBV4-3; J gene: TRBJ2-3; D gene: TRBD2; clone size: -; CDR3 protein: CASSQDRASGGAVDTQYF; CDR3 DNA: TGCGCCAGCAGCCAAGATCGAGCTAGCGGGGGGGCAGTAGATACGCAGTATTTT
V gene: TRBV19; J gene: TRBJ1-2; D gene: -; clone size: -; CDR3 protein: CASSPLSGTKNYGYTF; CDR3 DNA: TGTGCCAGTAGTCCACTCTCCGGGACAAAGAACTATGGCTACACCTTC
V gene: TRBV7-2; J gene: TRBJ1-3; D gene: -; clone size: -; CDR3 protein: CASSLEIRGSGNTIYF; CDR3 DNA: TGTGCCAGCAGCTTAGAAATCCGGGGCTCTGGAAACACCATATATTTT
V gene: TRBV28; J gene: TRBJ1-2; D gene: TRBD1; clone size: -; CDR3 protein: CASSPGQLYGYTF; CDR3 DNA: TGTGCCAGCAGCCCGGGACAGCTCTATGGCTACACCTTC
V gene: TRBV5-4; J gene: TRBJ1-2; D gene: TRBD1; clone size: -; CDR3 protein: CASSWSGTGRGGYTF; CDR3 DNA: TGTGCCAGCAGCTGGTCCGGGACAGGGAGGGGAGGCTACACCTTC
V gene: TRBV18; J gene: TRBJ2-7; D gene: -; clone size: -; CDR3 protein: CASSPLANYEQYF; CDR3 DNA: TGTGCCAGCTCACCATTGGCAAACTACGAGCAGTACTTC
V gene: TRBV27; J gene: TRBJ2-7; D gene: -; clone size: -; CDR3 protein: CASSSVGGVHSYEQYF; CDR3 DNA: TGTGCCAGCAGTTCGGTAGGCGGCGTACACTCCTACGAGCAGTACTTC
V gene: TRBV2; J gene: TRBJ1-6; D gene: -; clone size: few; CDR3 protein: CASSVGGGNSPLHF; CDR3 DNA: TGTGCCAGCAGTGTCGGGGGAGGGAATTCACCCCTCCACTTT
V gene: TRBV7-4; J gene: TRBJ1-5; D gene: TRBD1; clone size: once; CDR3 protein: CASSLARGTGQDQPQHF; CDR3 DNA: TGTGCCAGCAGCTTAGCCCGCGGGACAGGGCAAGATCAGCCCCAGCATTTT
V gene: TRBV5-1; J gene: TRBJ2-7; D gene: TRBD2; clone size: -; CDR3 protein: CASSPFGTSGSSSYEQYF; CDR3 DNA: TGCGCCAGCAGCCCATTCGGGACTAGCGGGTCTAGCTCCTACGAGCAGTACTTC
V gene: TRBV7-9; J gene: TRBJ2-2; D gene: -; clone size: -; CDR3 protein: CASSSGPGSTGELFF; CDR3 DNA: TGTGCCAGCAGCTCAGGTCCCGGTTCCACCGGGGAGCTGTTTTTT
V gene: TRBV5-1; J gene: TRBJ2-7; D gene: -; clone size: -; CDR3 protein: CASSLSLGTPSYEQYF; CDR3 DNA: TGCGCCAGCAGCTTGTCCCTCGGGACTCCGTCCTACGAGCAGTACTTC
V gene: TRBV7-3; J gene: TRBJ1-2; D gene: -; clone size: -; CDR3 protein: CASSLTGAANYGYTF; CDR3 DNA: TGTGCCAGCAGCTTAACGGGAGCAGCTAACTATGGCTACACCTTC
V gene: TRBV7-2; J gene: TRBJ2-1; D gene: -; clone size: -; CDR3 protein: CASSPDMGGRFYNEQFF; CDR3 DNA: TGTGCCAGCAGCCCGGATATGGGCGGGCGATTCTACAATGAGCAGTTCTTC
V gene: TRBV7-9; J gene: TRBJ1-5; D gene: -; clone size: few; CDR3 protein: CASSLGSSGAAHQPQHF; CDR3 DNA: TGTGCCAGCAGCTTAGGATCTTCAGGGGCAGCCCATCAGCCCCAGCATTTT
V gene: TRBV27; J gene: TRBJ2-1; D gene: TRBD2; clone size: -; CDR3 protein: CASSLSGLAGGYNNEQFF; CDR3 DNA: TGTGCCAGCAGTTTATCCGGACTAGCGGGAGGGTACAACAATGAGCAGTTCTTC
V gene: TRBV6-2/TRBV6-3; J gene: TRBJ1-2; D gene: -; clone size: -; CDR3 protein: CASSYGQVYGYTF; CDR3 DNA: TGTGCCAGCAGTTACGGACAAGTCTATGGCTACACCTTC
V gene: TRBV7-8; J gene: TRBJ2-3; D gene: TRBD2; clone size: -; CDR3 protein: CASSPPGLAADTQYF; CDR3 DNA: TGTGCCAGCAGCCCCCCGGGACTAGCGGCAGATACGCAGTATTTT
V gene: TRBV7-2; J gene: TRBJ2-3; D gene: TRBD2; clone size: -; CDR3 protein: CASTNTATRRGGTTDTQYF; CDR3 DNA: TGTGCCAGCACCAATACCGCCACACGGCGGGGGGGTACCACAGATACGCAGTATTTT
V gene: TRBV29-1; J gene: TRBJ2-1; D gene: -; clone size: -; CDR3 protein: CSVPWSNEQFF; CDR3 DNA: TGCAGCGTTCCCTGGAGCAATGAGCAGTTCTTC
V gene: TRBV11-3; J gene: TRBJ2-1; D gene: TRBD2; clone size: -; CDR3 protein: CASSLAPGTSSSNEQFF; CDR3 DNA: TGTGCCAGCAGCTTAGCGCCCGGGACTAGCAGCTCGAATGAGCAGTTCTTC
V gene: TRBV2; J gene: TRBJ2-5; D gene: TRBD2; clone size: -; CDR3 protein: CASERVAGGIGETQYF; CDR3 DNA: TGTGCCAGCGAGAGGGTAGCGGGGGGGATTGGAGAGACCCAGTACTTC
V gene: TRBV6-1; J gene: TRBJ2-3; D gene: TRBD2; clone size: -; CDR3 protein: CASSDETSGTDTQYF; CDR3 DNA: TGTGCCAGCAGTGATGAGACTAGCGGCACAGATACGCAGTATTTT
V gene: TRBV15; J gene: TRBJ2-1; D gene: TRBD2; clone size: -; CDR3 protein: CATSLRTSGSLIDEQFF; CDR3 DNA: TGTGCCACCAGCTTACGGACTAGCGGGAGTCTTATCGATGAGCAGTTCTTC
V gene: TRBV7-3; J gene: TRBJ2-1; D gene: -; clone size: -; CDR3 protein: CASSLKVRDEQFF; CDR3 DNA: TGTGCCAGCAGCTTAAAGGTCAGGGATGAGCAGTTCTTC
V gene: TRBV5-6; J gene: TRBJ2-7; D gene: -; clone size: -; CDR3 protein: CASSLVSAYEQYF; CDR3 DNA: TGTGCCAGCAGCTTGGTTAGCGCTTACGAGCAGTACTTC
V gene: TRBV23-1; J gene: TRBJ2-7; D gene: TRBD2; clone size: once; CDR3 protein: CASSQSRTSVRSYEQYF; CDR3 DNA: TGCGCCAGCAGTCAATCTAGGACTAGCGTACGCTCCTACGAGCAGTACTTC
V gene: TRBV7-2; J gene: TRBJ2-5; D gene: TRBD2; clone size: -; CDR3 protein: CASSFQSGGETQYF; CDR3 DNA: TGTGCCAGCAGCTTTCAAAGCGGGGGGGAGACCCAGTACTTC
V gene: TRBV6-2/TRBV6-3; J gene: TRBJ2-3; D gene: -; clone size: -; CDR3 protein: CASSYDRRRGTDTQYF; CDR3 DNA: TGTGCCAGCAGTTACGACCGAAGGAGGGGCACAGATACGCAGTATTTT
V gene: TRBV5-5; J gene: TRBJ2-3; D gene: TRBD1; clone size: -; CDR3 protein: CASSTQGQGNTDTQYF; CDR3 DNA: TGTGCCAGCAGCACCCAAGGACAGGGAAACACAGATACGCAGTATTTT
V gene: TRBV2; J gene: TRBJ2-5; D gene: TRBD2; clone size: -; CDR3 protein: CASRATSGGAETQYF; CDR3 DNA: TGTGCCAGCAGGGCGACTAGCGGGGGGGCGGAGACCCAGTACTTC
V gene: TRBV7-2; J gene: TRBJ2-3; D gene: TRBD2; clone size: -; CDR3 protein: CASSLEPAGAPDTQYF; CDR3 DNA: TGTGCCAGCAGCTTAGAGCCAGCGGGAGCGCCAGATACGCAGTATTTT
V gene: TRBV12-1; J gene: TRBJ1-5; D gene: -; clone size: -; CDR3 protein: CASSAGTGQSNQPQHF; CDR3 DNA: TGTGCCAGCAGCGCCGGGACAGGGCAGAGCAATCAGCCCCAGCATTTT
V gene: TRBV9; J gene: TRBJ2-7; D gene: -; clone size: -; CDR3 protein: CASSVGPPAGEQYF; CDR3 DNA: TGTGCCAGCAGCGTAGGCCCCCCTGCAGGAGAGCAGTACTTC
V gene: TRBV4-3; J gene: TRBJ2-5; D gene: TRBD2; clone size: -; CDR3 protein: CASSQDGGSGGLFAQETQYF; CDR3 DNA: TGCGCCAGCAGCCAAGACGGGGGTAGCGGGGGACTCTTTGCTCAAGAGACCCAGTACTTC
V gene: TRBV5-1; J gene: TRBJ2-2; D gene: -; clone size: -; CDR3 protein: CASTRRGAGELFF; CDR3 DNA: TGCGCCAGCACCCGCAGGGGGGCCGGGGAGCTGTTTTTT
V gene: TRBV4-1; J gene: TRBJ2-5; D gene: TRBD2; clone size: once; CDR3 protein: CASSGLGLAGRETQYF; CDR3 DNA: TGCGCCAGCAGCGGCCTGGGGCTAGCGGGACGGGAGACCCAGTACTTC
V gene: TRBV2; J gene: TRBJ2-3; D gene: TRBD2; clone size: -; CDR3 protein: CASKTTGGSRTDTQYF; CDR3 DNA: TGTGCCAGCAAGACTACTGGCGGGAGTAGAACAGATACGCAGTATTTT